This record looks at one TCR beta chain sequence and its context. The antigen is undetermined. It was with 60 Vbeta and 13 Jbeta primers that the PCR ran. In the original processing: Roughly 12 million of tens of millions of unique TCR beta chains were shared, per a later count. The method was immunoSEQ multiplex PCR; TCRdb's version includes in-frame clones alone and lacks a portion of them. V, J and clone size derive from that table, while D and trimming were established from the DNA sequence. The sample holds 200,000 to 250,000 clones, about four fifths seen once. The data were obtained in a study of cytomegalovirus exposure and HLA in healthy donors. General study findings and limits: TCR beta chains numbering 164 were designated cytomegalovirus-associated. Most subjects had HLA-A and HLA-B alleles reportedly predicted accurately by TCR beta sequences.

This CDR3 is built from 16 residues. V lost 5 bases to trimming and J lost 1 base; unmatched junction nucleotides: 8. From germline, CDR1 is LNHDA and CDR2 SQIVND (reference sequence). The sequencing sample was made of PBMCs. This rearrangement joins TRBV19 to TRBJ2-3, with 8 bases aligning to TRBD1. The receptor's source is a woman between 50 and 59 years old in good health and CMV-seropositive. The CDR3 bases are TGTGCCAGTAGTCCAACGCCGGGACAGGGCACAGATACGCAGTATTTT. Protein sequence: CASSPTPGQGTDTQYF.